The present entry profiles one T cell receptor (beta chain) with its context. It lacks a known antigen. Base qualities are not at hand, and no much larger clone is one base apart. The data were obtained in a study of blood T cell repertoires in COVID-19 (dated by TCRdb to the early 2020s). Looking at the study overall: Collaborator samples came from the United States, Italy and Spain and covered acute and convalescent phases of COVID-19. Nearly every sample came with metadata listing a de-identified subject ID, COVID-19 status, age in years and sex. A freely available public database, intended as a resource for researchers studying the immune response to SARS-CoV-2, is where the repertoires were released. Subjects who had been exposed to COVID-19, were actively infected with it, or had recovered from it provided the deeply sampled blood TCRbeta repertoires that made up the dataset. The samples were drawn from two sources: the first 160 participants of the ongoing ImmuneRACE study, and over 950 subjects contributed by 6 global collaborators. The prospective study material was composed of cDNA or gDNA derived from T cells, B-cell-depleted T cells, or PBMCs. HLA class I and class II types, where available, came from metadata supplied by the sample provider rather than from assay-based typing. Study-level results and caveats: The quantity of clinical and demographic metadata differed by source and by participant and was supplied without curation.

The collaborating institutions used their own protocols to collect whole blood in K2EDTA tubes. Collaborator samples were shipped for TCRbeta analysis as frozen whole blood, isolated PBMCs, or DNA extracted from either sample type. Trimming takes 0 bases from V and 5 bases from J, and the germline ends sit 11 bases apart. The germline V gene encodes CDR1 SGHRS and CDR2 YFSETQ. Taken from cysteine to phenylalanine, the CDR3 has 15 residues. Kept here is only the CDR3 DNA, which spans 45 bases and is read in frame from base 1. TCRbeta CDR3 regions were amplified from genomic DNA by means of the immunoSEQ Assay, a bias-controlled multiplex PCR. The authors' pipeline ran thus. The number of nucleated cells in each sample was estimated by amplification of reference gene primers within the assay. To quantify the absolute abundance of each unique TCRbeta CDR3 rearrangement, sequence reads were collapsed and filtered. For each sample, productive Simpson clonality was calculated as the square root of Simpson's diversity index across productive rearrangements. TCRdb limited this immuneACCESS table to in-frame rearrangements with V and J called. A share of clones is missing; checked studies link under half to unresolved V genes, and the rest is unexplained. V, J and clone size are taken as reported in that table, and D and trimming were inferred from the DNA itself. Recorded for this sample are roughly 260,000 clones; roughly 80% of them occurred a single time. The ten top clones hold roughly 4.2% of the sample.

The sample comprised peripheral blood. The chain is encoded by TRBV5-1 joined to TRBJ1-4, with a tentative D gene TRBD1 over 5 matching bases. This receptor was identified in a woman between 35 and 50 years old with active or convalescent COVID-19. The nucleotide sequence is TGCGCCAGCAGCTTGGGCGGGGGACCCAATGAAAAACTGTTTTTT. Its translation reads: CASSLGGGPNEKLFF.